This T cell receptor (beta chain) was retrieved from a study of regulatory T cells in long-lasting Graves disease. Study-level points and caveats: TRBV28 was favored in persistent disease, as were TRBJ1-2 and TRBJ2-5. For persistent Graves' patients, TCR diversity was lower than for newly diagnosed ones. More public clonotypes were shared by persistent patients (around 2,500) than by new patients (approximately 1,000).

Time point given: persistent/refractory GD, antithyroid drugs over 5 years with positive TRAb. Construction of the TCR library relied on RNA isolated from PBMCs. Approximately 8.9-milliliter peripheral blood samples went into EDTA tubes. Per germline, CDR1 SGHTA and CDR2 FQGTGA. With V trimmed by 4 bases and J by 1 base, 7 bases remained unmatched. This CDR3 contains 16 residues. About this clonotype: No antigen is known for it.

Researchers made TCR beta libraries by using iRepertoire HTBI primers and running Arm-PCR on CDR3 regions. One entry per CDR3 protein results from TCRdb running MiXCR on the multiplex PCR reads. The sample consists of roughly 500,000 distinct CDR3 sequences, around 20% of them appearing once. The sequences come from peripheral blood mononuclear cells (PBMCs), collected when the disease was refractory, from a patient treated with antithyroid drugs. The V and J genes are TRBV7-3 and TRBJ2-1; 7 bases agree with TRBD2. The receptor's source is a female donor with Graves disease. CDR3: CASSSPGGSSYNEQFF. The CDR3 DNA follows: TGTGCCAGCAGCTCCCCTGGCGGGAGTTCCTACAATGAGCAGTTCTTC.